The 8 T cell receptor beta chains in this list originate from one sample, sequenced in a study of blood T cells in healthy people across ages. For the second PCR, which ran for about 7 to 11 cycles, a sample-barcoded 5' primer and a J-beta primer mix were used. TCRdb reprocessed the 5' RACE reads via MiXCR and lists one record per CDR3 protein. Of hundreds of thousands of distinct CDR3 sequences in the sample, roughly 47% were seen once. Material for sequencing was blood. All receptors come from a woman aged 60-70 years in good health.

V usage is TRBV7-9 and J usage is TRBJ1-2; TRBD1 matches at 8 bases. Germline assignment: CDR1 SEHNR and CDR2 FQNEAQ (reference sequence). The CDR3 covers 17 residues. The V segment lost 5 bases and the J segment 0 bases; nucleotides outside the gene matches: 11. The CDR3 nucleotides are TGTGCCAGCAGCCGTCCACCTGGGACAGGAGCTAACTATGGCTACACCTTC. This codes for CASSRPPGTGANYGYTF.

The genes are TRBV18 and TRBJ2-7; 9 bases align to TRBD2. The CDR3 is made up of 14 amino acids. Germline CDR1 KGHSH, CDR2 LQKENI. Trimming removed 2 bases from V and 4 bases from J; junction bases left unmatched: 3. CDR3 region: CASSPSSGDYEQYF. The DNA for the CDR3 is TGTGCCAGCTCACCATCTAGCGGGGATTACGAGCAGTACTTC.

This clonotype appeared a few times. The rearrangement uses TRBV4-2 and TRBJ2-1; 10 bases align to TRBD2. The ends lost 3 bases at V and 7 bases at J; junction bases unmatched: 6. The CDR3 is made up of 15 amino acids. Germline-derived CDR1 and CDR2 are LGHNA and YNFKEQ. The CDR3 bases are TGTGCCAGCAGCCAGTGGACTAGCGGTACGAATGAGCAGTTCTTC. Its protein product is CASSQWTSGTNEQFF.

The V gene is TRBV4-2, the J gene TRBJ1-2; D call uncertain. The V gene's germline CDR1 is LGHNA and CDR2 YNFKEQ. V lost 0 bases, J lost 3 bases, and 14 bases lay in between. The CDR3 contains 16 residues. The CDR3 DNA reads TGTGCCAGCAGCCAAGATGTTTCCGGGCTTGACTATGGCTACACCTTC. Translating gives CASSQDVSGLDYGYTF.

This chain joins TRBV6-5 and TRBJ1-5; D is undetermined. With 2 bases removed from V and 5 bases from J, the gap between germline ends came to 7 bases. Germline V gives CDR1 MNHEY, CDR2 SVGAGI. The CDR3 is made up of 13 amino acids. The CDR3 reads CASSYGSYQPQHF. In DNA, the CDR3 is TGTGCCAGCAGTTACGGCTCCTATCAGCCCCAGCATTTT.

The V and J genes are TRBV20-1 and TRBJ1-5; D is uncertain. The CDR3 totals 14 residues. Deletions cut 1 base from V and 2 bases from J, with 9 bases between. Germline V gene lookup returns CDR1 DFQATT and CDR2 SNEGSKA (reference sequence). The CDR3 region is CSARVSAGNQPQHF. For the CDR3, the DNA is TGCAGTGCTAGAGTGAGTGCAGGCAATCAGCCCCAGCATTTT.

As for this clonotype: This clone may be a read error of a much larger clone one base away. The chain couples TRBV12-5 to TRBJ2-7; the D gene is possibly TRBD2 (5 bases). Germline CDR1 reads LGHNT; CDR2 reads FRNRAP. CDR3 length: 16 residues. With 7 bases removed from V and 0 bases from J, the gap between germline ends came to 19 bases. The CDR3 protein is CASAQRVRDGSYEQYF. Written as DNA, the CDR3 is TGTGCTAGTGCCCAAAGGGTACGGGATGGCTCCTACGAGCAGTACTTC.

CDR3 sequence (DNA): TGTGCCAGCAGTTTAGAGACAATCTCGCCGCCCCTCCACTTT. Its translation is CASSLETISPPLHF. The V call is TRBV28, the J call TRBJ1-6; D is unclear. Germline CDR1 MDHEN, CDR2 SYDVKM. The CDR3 has 14 residues. V was clipped by 2 bases and J by 13 bases, with 15 bases between them.